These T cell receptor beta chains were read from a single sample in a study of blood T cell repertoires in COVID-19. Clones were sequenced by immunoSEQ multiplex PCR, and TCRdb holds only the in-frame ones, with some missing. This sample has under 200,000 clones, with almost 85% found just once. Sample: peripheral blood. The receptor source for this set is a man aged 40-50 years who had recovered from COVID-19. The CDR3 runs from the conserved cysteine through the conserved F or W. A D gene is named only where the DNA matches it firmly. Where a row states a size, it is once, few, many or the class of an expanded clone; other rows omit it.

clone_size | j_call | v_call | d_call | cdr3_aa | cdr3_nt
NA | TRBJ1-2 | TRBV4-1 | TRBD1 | CASSQDTGAGYGYTF | TGCGCCAGCAGCCAAGATACAGGGGCCGGCTATGGCTACACCTTC
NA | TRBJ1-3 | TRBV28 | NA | CASTSRTASGNTIYF | TGTGCCAGCACCTCCCGGACAGCCTCTGGAAACACCATATATTTT
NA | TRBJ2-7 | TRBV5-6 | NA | CASSFTAGYTYEQYF | TGTGCCAGCAGCTTTACGGCAGGGTATACCTACGAGCAGTACTTC
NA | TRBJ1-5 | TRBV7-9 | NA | CASSFDGGRALKQPQHF | TGTGCCAGCAGCTTCGATGGTGGCAGGGCTTTAAAACAGCCCCAGCATTTT
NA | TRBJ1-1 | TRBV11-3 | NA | CASSLDPENTEAFF | TGTGCCAGCAGCTTAGATCCAGAGAACACTGAAGCTTTCTTT
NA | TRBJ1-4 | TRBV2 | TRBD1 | CASRKMTGGINEKLFF | TGTGCCAGCAGGAAGATGACAGGGGGCATTAATGAAAAACTGTTTTTT
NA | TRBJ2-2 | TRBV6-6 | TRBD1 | CASRKRGPGELFF | TGTGCCAGCAGAAAGAGGGGGCCCGGGGAGCTGTTTTTT
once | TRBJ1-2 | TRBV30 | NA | CAWSVPQGIGLYGYTF | TGTGCCTGGAGTGTACCCCAGGGGATAGGGCTCTATGGCTACACCTTC
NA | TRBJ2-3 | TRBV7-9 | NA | CASSSARGSPDTQYF | TGTGCCAGCAGCTCTGCAAGGGGGAGCCCAGATACGCAGTATTTT
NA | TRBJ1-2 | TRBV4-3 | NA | CASSRTGYGYTF | TGCGCCAGCAGCCGCACAGGCTATGGCTACACCTTC
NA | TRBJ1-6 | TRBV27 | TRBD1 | CASRDRGSYNSPLHF | TGTGCCAGCAGGGACAGGGGCTCCTATAATTCACCCCTCCACTTT
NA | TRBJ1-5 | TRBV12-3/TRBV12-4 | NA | CASSATNQPQHF | TGTGCCAGCAGTGCCACAAATCAGCCCCAGCATTTT
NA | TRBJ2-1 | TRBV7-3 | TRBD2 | CASSFSGSSYNEQFF | TGTGCCAGCAGCTTTAGCGGGAGCTCCTACAATGAGCAGTTCTTC
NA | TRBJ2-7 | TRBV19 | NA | CASSIGQGRGYEQYF | TGTGCCAGTAGTATAGGGCAGGGTAGGGGCTACGAGCAGTACTTC
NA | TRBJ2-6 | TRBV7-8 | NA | CASSLATGANVLTF | TGTGCCAGCAGCTTAGCCACTGGGGCCAACGTCCTGACTTTC
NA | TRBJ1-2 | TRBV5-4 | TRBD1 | CASSIGSGTGGFGYTF | TGTGCCAGCAGCATCGGTTCCGGGACAGGGGGTTTTGGCTACACCTTC
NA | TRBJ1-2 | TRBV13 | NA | CASSLRGGGYGYTF | TGTGCCAGCAGCTTACGCGGCGGGGGCTATGGCTACACCTTC
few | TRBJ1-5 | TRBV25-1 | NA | CASSPGGRNQPQHF | TGTGCCAGCAGTCCCGGGGGGAGGAATCAGCCCCAGCATTTT
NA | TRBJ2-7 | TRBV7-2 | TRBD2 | CASSRAGAYEQYF | TGTGCCAGCAGCCGTGCGGGGGCCTACGAGCAGTACTTC
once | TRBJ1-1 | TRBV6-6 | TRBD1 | CASRTGGAEAFF | TGTGCCAGCAGGACAGGGGGGGCTGAAGCTTTCTTT
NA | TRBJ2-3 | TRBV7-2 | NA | CASSPLYLTSTDTQYF | TGTGCCAGCAGTCCACTTTACCTCACTAGCACAGATACGCAGTATTTT
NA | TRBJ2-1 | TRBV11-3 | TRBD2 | CASSWGSAAGGAGEQFF | TGTGCCAGCAGTTGGGGTTCGGCAGCGGGGGGGGCTGGTGAGCAGTTCTTC
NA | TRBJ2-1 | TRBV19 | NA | CASSLSPAIEQFF | TGTGCCAGTAGTCTGTCCCCAGCGATTGAGCAGTTCTTC
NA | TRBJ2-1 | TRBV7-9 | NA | CASSRGNEQFF | TGTGCCAGCAGTAGGGGAAATGAGCAGTTCTTC
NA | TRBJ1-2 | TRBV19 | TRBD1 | CASRRDRENGYTF | TGTGCCAGTAGGAGGGACAGGGAAAATGGCTACACCTTC
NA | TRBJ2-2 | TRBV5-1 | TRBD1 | CASSFDRARTGELFF | TGCGCCAGCAGCTTTGACAGGGCTCGAACCGGGGAGCTGTTTTTT
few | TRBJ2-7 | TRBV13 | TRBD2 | CASSLGLADYEQYF | TGTGCCAGCAGCTTAGGACTAGCGGACTACGAGCAGTACTTC
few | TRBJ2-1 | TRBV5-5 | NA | CASSPVVGGGSEQFF | TGTGCCAGCAGCCCAGTGGTAGGGGGAGGGAGTGAGCAGTTCTTC
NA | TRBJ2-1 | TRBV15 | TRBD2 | CATSSALPLGLADNEQFF | TGTGCCACCAGCAGCGCACTCCCCCTGGGACTAGCGGACAATGAGCAGTTCTTC
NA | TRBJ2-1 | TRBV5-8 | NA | CASNRRGSSYNEQFF | TGTGCCAGCAATCGTCGGGGGAGCTCCTACAATGAGCAGTTCTTC
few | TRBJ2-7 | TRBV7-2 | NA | CASRVSAEVGYEQYF | TGTGCCAGCAGGGTCTCTGCCGAGGTCGGGTACGAGCAGTACTTC
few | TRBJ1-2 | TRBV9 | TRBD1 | CASSPQGGPYGYTF | TGTGCCAGCAGCCCCCAGGGGGGTCCTTATGGCTACACCTTC
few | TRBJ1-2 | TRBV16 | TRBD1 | CASSLRTGVGYTF | TGTGCCAGCAGCCTTAGGACAGGGGTTGGCTACACCTTC
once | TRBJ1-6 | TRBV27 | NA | CASSYDQASPLHF | TGTGCCAGCAGTTACGACCAGGCTTCACCCCTCCACTTT
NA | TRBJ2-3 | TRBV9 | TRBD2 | CASSVAGGADTQYF | TGTGCCAGCAGCGTAGCGGGAGGAGCCGATACGCAGTATTTT
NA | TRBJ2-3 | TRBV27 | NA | CASSSKGWWTDTQYF | TGTGCCAGCAGTTCAAAGGGGTGGTGGACAGATACGCAGTATTTT
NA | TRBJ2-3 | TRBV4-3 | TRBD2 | CASSHESRLAHSTDTQYF | TGCGCCAGCAGCCACGAAAGTCGACTAGCGCATAGCACAGATACGCAGTATTTT
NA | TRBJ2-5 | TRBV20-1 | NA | CSAAPRDPQYF | TGCAGTGCCGCTCCGCGGGATCCCCAGTACTTC
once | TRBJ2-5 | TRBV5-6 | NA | CASSDKARHQETQYF | TGTGCCAGCAGCGATAAAGCCAGGCACCAAGAGACCCAGTACTTC
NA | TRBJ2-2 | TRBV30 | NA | CAWSIRDTGELFF | TGTGCCTGGAGCATACGGGACACCGGGGAGCTGTTTTTT
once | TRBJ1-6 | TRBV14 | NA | CASSHRGNSPLHF | TGTGCCAGCAGCCACAGGGGTAATTCACCCCTCCACTTT
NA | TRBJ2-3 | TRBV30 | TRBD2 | CASGRGGLTDTQYF | TGTGCCTCGGGACGGGGGGGCCTCACAGATACGCAGTATTTT
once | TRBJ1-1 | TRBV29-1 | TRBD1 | CSVDRVLSRAEAFF | TGCAGCGTGGACAGGGTATTGAGTCGCGCTGAAGCTTTCTTT
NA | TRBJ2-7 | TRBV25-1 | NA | CASSESGNEQYF | TGTGCCAGCAGTGAATCAGGGAACGAGCAGTACTTC
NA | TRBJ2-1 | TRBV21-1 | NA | CAWIAGAFFYNEQFF | TGTGCCTGGATAGCGGGGGCCTTTTTTTACAATGAGCAGTTCTTC
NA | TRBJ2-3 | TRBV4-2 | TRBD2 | CASSQGTSGLRSTDTQYF | TGTGCCAGCAGCCAAGGGACTAGCGGGTTACGATCCACAGATACGCAGTATTTT
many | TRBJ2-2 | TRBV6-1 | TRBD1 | CASSEGTGDTGELFF | TGTGCCAGCAGTGAAGGGACAGGGGACACCGGGGAGCTGTTTTTT
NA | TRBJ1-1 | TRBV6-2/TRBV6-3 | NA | CASSYSKDSGRAFF | TGTGCCAGCAGTTACTCGAAGGATTCCGGGAGAGCTTTCTTT
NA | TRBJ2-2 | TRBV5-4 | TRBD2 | CAIAGGAGELFF | TGTGCCATCGCCGGGGGGGCCGGGGAGCTGTTTTTT
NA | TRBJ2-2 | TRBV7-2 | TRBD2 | CASRHPLAGMTGELFF | TGTGCCAGCAGGCACCCACTAGCGGGAATGACCGGGGAGCTGTTTTTT
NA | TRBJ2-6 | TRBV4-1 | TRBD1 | CASSQDGGTGDSGANVLTF | TGCGCCAGCAGCCAAGATGGAGGGACAGGGGACTCTGGGGCCAACGTCCTGACTTTC
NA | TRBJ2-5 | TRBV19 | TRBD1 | CASSGAGTGEETQYF | TGTGCCAGTAGTGGGGCCGGGACAGGGGAAGAGACCCAGTACTTC
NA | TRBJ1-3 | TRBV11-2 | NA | CASSLVWVGRPTGNTIYF | TGTGCCAGCAGCTTAGTTTGGGTAGGCAGGCCTACTGGAAACACCATATATTTT
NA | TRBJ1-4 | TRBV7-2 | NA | CASSLGGTPNEKLFF | TGTGCCAGCAGCTTAGGGGGGACACCTAATGAAAAACTGTTTTTT
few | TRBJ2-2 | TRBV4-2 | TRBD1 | CASSRPDRGNTGELFF | TGTGCCAGCAGCCGCCCGGACAGGGGGAACACCGGGGAGCTGTTTTTT
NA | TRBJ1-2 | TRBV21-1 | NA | CASSRTGGGYTF | TGTGCCAGCAGCCGGACAGGGGGCGGCTACACCTTC